The entry below gives a single T cell receptor beta chain sequence along with its context. The antigen is not known. This sample was taken from a study of cytomegalovirus exposure and HLA in healthy donors. General study points: Cytomegalovirus-associated status was assigned to about 150 TCR beta chains. Per a later analysis, HLA-associated TCR beta chains showed more clonal expansion than other, equally common TCR beta chains.

CDR3 length: 14 amino acids. The J segment lost 5 bases and the V segment lost 6 bases, leaving 8 bases of the junction unmatched. Per the germline V gene, CDR1 is MGHRA and CDR2 is YSYEKL. With 60 Vbeta and 13 Jbeta primers, the PCR was carried out. Assay: immunoSEQ multiplex PCR; the TCRdb copy retains only in-frame clones and omits some. The profile shows some 170,000 clones, roughly 80% of them singletons. The chain combines TRBV4-1 with TRBJ2-7; TRBD1 aligns across 9 bases. The receptor's source is a man aged 35 to 55 in good health and CMV-seronegative. Material for sequencing was PBMCs. The DNA of the CDR3 is TGCGCCAGCAGTCTTGGGACAGGGATTCACGAGCAGTACTTC. Its protein is CASSLGTGIHEQYF.